The rows below give T cell receptor beta chains drawn from one sample of a study of patients and donors after allogeneic stem cell transplantation. MiXCR, applied by TCRdb to the RT-PCR reads, yields one record per CDR3 protein. In the table there are approximately 200,000 distinct CDR3 sequences, 38% of which are singletons. Sequencing was done on a sample of blood, either unsorted or a sorted T cell fraction (not recorded which). The receptors derive from a human donor who was either an allogeneic HSCT recipient or a stem cell or donor lymphocyte infusion donor (not recorded which). It is not recorded whose cells these are; they may come from a transplant donor. The CDR3 runs from the conserved cysteine through the conserved F or W. The order of the fields is V gene, CDR3 protein.

V: TRBV13
CDR3: CASSGLAGYTGELFF

V: TRBV3-1
CDR3: CASSQSRDSQNIQYF

V: TRBV10-3
CDR3: CAISEGGVEYTEAFF

V: TRBV12-3/TRBV12-4
CDR3: CASSPPGPYQETQYF

V: TRBV10-2
CDR3: CASSEDPSSYNEQFF

V: TRBV7-8
CDR3: CASSLVAGTNEQFF

V: TRBV6-5
CDR3: CASSPTRQPYGYTF

V: TRBV7-9
CDR3: CASRGGLGHGYTF

V: TRBV6-6
CDR3: CASSYQGNTIYF

V: TRBV11-2
CDR3: CASSFTGRAFF

V: TRBV30
CDR3: CAWSKGQGSSYNSPLHF

V: TRBV3-1
CDR3: CASSQSKKTQYF

V: TRBV6-5
CDR3: CASTKAGDENIQYF

V: TRBV4-3
CDR3: CASSQIRASGNTIYF

V: TRBV12-3/TRBV12-4
CDR3: CASSLMRPSYNEQFF

V: TRBV5-5
CDR3: CASSLYGYPGQGNSPLHF

V: TRBV7-9
CDR3: CASSSNRDPISGANVLTF

V: TRBV5-6
CDR3: CASSFIPNYGYTF

V: TRBV5-6
CDR3: CASSFNPSEGYGYTF

V: TRBV4-1
CDR3: CASSQGRQLMNTEAFF

V: TRBV4-1
CDR3: CASSQVGQDSYNEQFF

V: TRBV27
CDR3: CASSWGRSDSPLHF

V: TRBV12-3/TRBV12-4
CDR3: CASSSGAETQYF

V: TRBV20-1
CDR3: CSASHRRVTQYF

V: TRBV7-8
CDR3: CASSFGNRDQPQHF

V: TRBV7-2
CDR3: CASSRGVKNQYF

V: TRBV27
CDR3: CASSSRWGRGTDTQYF

V: TRBV2
CDR3: CASSWKGITEAFF

V: TRBV29-1
CDR3: CSVDGGGGGYTF

V: TRBV12-3/TRBV12-4
CDR3: CASGQGLAGLYGEQFF

V: TRBV9
CDR3: CASSDGTVSYEQYF

V: TRBV6-5
CDR3: CASAEGAEQYF

V: TRBV24-1
CDR3: CATSDSMQETQYF

V: TRBV5-6
CDR3: CASSLEAGTGGLRTEAFF

V: TRBV9
CDR3: CASSVQGNTGELFF

V: TRBV4-2
CDR3: CASSQEKAPAGYKETQYF

V: TRBV27
CDR3: CASSRKHSEETQYF

V: TRBV5-5
CDR3: CASSFGPGQGNQPQHF

V: TRBV4-2
CDR3: CASSQDIGRGHTEAFF

V: TRBV12-3/TRBV12-4
CDR3: CASSFLSSGNTIYF

V: TRBV18
CDR3: CASSPRWGPGVNTIYF

V: TRBV10-3
CDR3: CAISESGRAVSTDTQYF

V: TRBV7-2
CDR3: CASSLWGGPTNEKLFF

V: TRBV6-5
CDR3: CASSYLTGNTEAFF

V: TRBV25-1
CDR3: CASTSARTKDTQYF

V: TRBV29-1
CDR3: CSVVSLGGNTEAFF

V: TRBV4-1
CDR3: CASSRLDLGRNTIYF

V: TRBV12-3/TRBV12-4
CDR3: CASRGAANTEAFF

V: TRBV6-6
CDR3: CASSLGLLANQPQHF

V: TRBV20-1
CDR3: CSASWSNVNTEAFF

V: TRBV12-3/TRBV12-4
CDR3: CASSLRSMDNYNSPLHF

V: TRBV20-1
CDR3: CSARDYRSPLHF

V: TRBV12-3/TRBV12-4
CDR3: CASSGGRLTYGTEAFF

V: TRBV5-6
CDR3: CASSLGAAADTQYF

V: TRBV7-9
CDR3: CASRPERKSGNTIYF

V: TRBV20-1
CDR3: CSARDGRQANSNQPQHF

V: TRBV12-3/TRBV12-4
CDR3: CASSLKLGFEWDTEAFF

V: TRBV15
CDR3: CATSPRTGRGAFF